Each of the 21 T cell receptor beta chains below was sequenced from the same sample in a study of T-cell memory formation after mild COVID-19. TCRdb reprocessed the 5' RACE reads with MiXCR, giving one entry per CDR3 protein. Of 350,000 to 400,000 distinct CDR3 sequences detected, roughly 21% appear once; the ten largest clones hold approximately 12%. Sequenced input: PBMCs or a T cell subset sorted from them (not recorded which). Receptors were obtained from an adult woman who had mild COVID-19 (a few samples of this study predate the infection). Cell type and time point are not known.

The V and J genes are TRBV12-3 or TRBV12-4 and TRBJ1-5; possibly TRBD1 for D (5 bases). V dropped 5 bases and J dropped 9 bases, with 14 bases sitting between them. The CDR3 is made up of 13 amino acids. CDR3 bases: TGTGCCAGCAGTCTAGGGACGAAGGGGCCCCAGCATTTT. Its translation: CASSLGTKGPQHF.

There are a few counts of this clonotype. The chain couples TRBV7-9 to TRBJ2-7; no clear D gene. Germline CDR1 and CDR2: SEHNR and FQNEAQ (reference sequence). CDR3 length: 12 residues. V was shortened by 5 bases and J by 6 bases, with 11 bases between the two germline ends. The chain's CDR3 is CASSLQAAEQYF. The CDR3 region has the DNA TGTGCCAGCAGCCTTCAGGCTGCCGAGCAGTACTTC.

The chain links TRBV21-1 to TRBJ2-1; the table names TRBD2, a call not compared with the DNA. TRBV21-1 is termed a pseudogene. The CDR3 runs 13 residues. The CDR3 sequence is CASRGLAGVEQFF. The CDR3 DNA reads as TGTGCCAGCCGTGGACTAGCGGGAGTTGAGCAGTTCTTC.

J is TRBJ1-5 and V is TRBV20-1, with TRBD1 as a possible D gene (5 bases). Per the germline V gene, CDR1 is DFQATT and CDR2 is SNEGSKA (reference sequence). The CDR3 is made up of 15 amino acids. V lost 1 base to trimming and J lost 9 bases, with 19 bases between them. DNA of the CDR3: TGCAGTGCTAGAGGCCCAGGGACCGGGTTTGGGCCCCAGCATTTT. Protein sequence: CSARGPGTGFGPQHF.

This clonotype has just a few counts. This chain links TRBV5-1 with TRBJ1-3; 7 nucleotides agree with TRBD1. CDR3 length equals 14 residues. Per the germline V gene, CDR1 is SGHRS and CDR2 is YFSETQ. Trimming removed 4 bases from V and 8 bases from J; junction bases left unmatched: 9. The CDR3 DNA reads TGCGCCAGCAGCCGGACACCCCAGGGGGACACCATATATTTT. Translated: CASSRTPQGDTIYF.

The chain combines TRBV6-1 with TRBJ2-7; the D is unclear. Germline V gene lookup returns CDR1 MNHNS and CDR2 SASEGT. CDR3 length equals 13 residues. Trimming cost V 6 bases and J 1 base, with 10 bases left between them. CDR3 sequence: CASRHRPSYEQYF. The DNA for the CDR3 is TGTGCCAGCAGACATAGGCCGTCCTACGAGCAGTACTTC.

This clonotype appeared many times. The chain employs TRBV12-3 or TRBV12-4 and TRBJ1-5; 8 bases align to TRBD1. The V gene end was trimmed by 5 bases and the J gene end by 0 bases; junction bases not matched to a gene: 12. The CDR3 loop spans 18 amino acids. DNA of the CDR3: TGTGCCAGCAGTACTGACAGGGGAGGATATGGTAGCAATCAGCCCCAGCATTTT. This sequence encodes CASSTDRGGYGSNQPQHF.

This chain uses TRBV12-3 or TRBV12-4 with TRBJ1-4; D uncertain. The CDR3 has 15 residues. The ends were cut back, 5 bases at V and 5 bases at J, with 15 bases in the middle. In DNA, the CDR3 is TGTGCCAGCAGTCCACGTCGTAGTCCAAATGAAAAACTGTTTTTT. This gives the protein CASSPRRSPNEKLFF.

On this clonotype: The junction departs from the called germline gene at one end, perhaps through a read error. This chain uses TRBV3-1 with TRBJ2-7, with no clear D. The CDR3 consists of 11 residues. Germline V gene data show CDR1 as LGHDT and CDR2 as YNNKEL (reference sequence). The CDR3 reads CASSSTYQQYF. For the CDR3, the DNA is TGTGCCAGCAGCTCCACCTACCAGCAGTACTTC.

Ten or more counts support this clonotype. The chain carries TRBV7-2 and TRBJ1-1; no firm D call. Trimming removed 1 base at V and 11 bases at J, with 11 bases between. The germline gives CDR1 SGHTA, CDR2 FQGNSA. The CDR3 is 12 residues long. CDR3 loop: CASSLEGRWAFF. CDR3 nucleotides: TGTGCCAGCAGCTTAGAAGGCAGGTGGGCTTTCTTT.

The rearrangement uses TRBV21-1 and TRBJ2-5. TRBV21-1 is a documented pseudogene. The CDR3 contains 14 residues. CDR3 residues: CASSKGFGQETQYF. In DNA form, the CDR3 reads TGTGCCAGCAGCAAAGGTTTCGGTCAAGAGACCCAGTACTTC.

The chain employs TRBV7-6 and TRBJ2-3, with TRBD2 identical over 11 bases. The length of the CDR3 is 15 residues. The trim removed 5 bases at V and 1 base at J, leaving 2 bases unmatched. Germline V gene data show CDR1 as SGHVS and CDR2 as FNYEAQ. CDR3 in amino acids: CASSDSGRGTDTQYF. DNA of the CDR3: TGTGCCAGCAGCGATAGCGGGAGGGGCACAGATACGCAGTATTTT.

This clonotype has more than one count but fewer than ten. The chain joins TRBV5-1 to TRBJ2-1; 12 nucleotides line up with TRBD2. Germline V lookup: CDR1 SGHRS, CDR2 YFSETQ. V shed 0 bases and J 4 bases; nucleotides not matched to a gene: 5. This CDR3 contains 17 residues. The CDR3 DNA reads TGCGCCAGCAGCTTGGGACTAGCGGGGGAGATATACAATGAGCAGTTCTTC. As protein: CASSLGLAGEIYNEQFF.

This clonotype was counted between two and nine times. The rearrangement uses TRBV20-1 and TRBJ2-1; 8 bases align to TRBD1. V shed 4 bases, J shed 2 bases, and the junction held 4 bases outside the gene matches. The CDR3 is 14 amino acids. Looked up from germline, CDR1 is DFQATT and CDR2 is SNEGSKA (reference sequence). Here the CDR3 reads CSATTGAAYNEQFF. As DNA, the CDR3 is TGCAGTGCTACGACAGGGGCCGCCTACAATGAGCAGTTCTTC.

CDR3 loop: CATPRAGANTGELFF. The CDR3 coding sequence is TGTGCCACCCCAAGGGCGGGGGCGAACACCGGGGAGCTGTTTTTT. The chain combines TRBV19 with TRBJ2-2; 7 bases match TRBD2. Trimming at V came to 10 bases and at J to 0 bases, leaving 8 bases not matched to a gene. CDR3 size: 15 residues. The germline gives CDR1 LNHDA, CDR2 SQIVND (reference sequence).

The chain recombines TRBV9 with TRBJ2-6; no definite D call. V lost 4 bases and J 2 bases, leaving 7 bases between the germline ends. Germline V CDR1 and CDR2: SGDLS, YYNGEE. The CDR3 length is 14 residues. CDR3 nucleotides: TGTGCCAGCAGCCTGGGGACTGGGGCCAACGTCCTGACTTTC. Encoded protein: CASSLGTGANVLTF.

This rearrangement joins TRBV20-1 to TRBJ1-4, with 9 positions matching TRBD1. CDR1 and CDR2 (germline): DFQATT, SNEGSKA (reference sequence). The length of the CDR3 is 15 residues. J was trimmed by 8 bases and V by 1 base; bases with no gene match: 8. CDR3 region: CSARAAGTGWEKLFF. CDR3 DNA: TGCAGTGCTAGAGCTGCCGGGACAGGGTGGGAAAAACTGTTTTTT.

V is TRBV10-2 and J is TRBJ1-1, with 10 bases fitting TRBD1. Per the germline V gene, CDR1 is WSHSY and CDR2 is SAAADI. V trimming: 5 bases; J trimming: 5 bases; junction bases outside the gene matches: 8. The CDR3 has 15 residues. CDR3 sequence: CASSFPGQGSTEAFF. In DNA, the CDR3 is TGCGCCAGCAGTTTTCCGGGACAGGGGTCGACTGAAGCTTTCTTT.

This clonotype was seen a handful of times. CDR3 DNA sequence: TGTGCCAGCGGAACCGGGACTAGTGGCTACGAGCAGTACTTC. It yields the protein CASGTGTSGYEQYF. The chain joins TRBV12-3 or TRBV12-4 to TRBJ2-7; 8 nucleotides match TRBD2. V gave up 8 bases and J gave up 3 bases; unmatched junction bases: 9. CDR3 length: 14 residues.

The V gene is TRBV6-2 or TRBV6-3, the J gene TRBJ2-1, with D perhaps matching TRBD1 (6 bases). This CDR3 contains 15 residues. Germline CDR1 and CDR2: MNHEY and SVGEGT. V was pared by 2 bases and J by 2 bases, with 10 bases between. The CDR3: CASSYRGTTYNEQFF. The CDR3, as DNA: TGTGCCAGCAGTTACAGGGGGACCACCTACAATGAGCAGTTCTTC.

This clonotype turned up a few times. The chain combines TRBV19 with TRBJ2-1, with a weak D call TRBD1 (6 bases). Germline V gene data show CDR1 as LNHDA and CDR2 as SQIVND (reference sequence). The ends were cut back, 3 bases at V and 0 bases at J, with 24 bases in the middle. The CDR3 is 20 residues long. CDR3: CASSIMGQSPPGPSYNEQFF. CDR3 in DNA: TGTGCCAGTAGTATCATGGGACAATCCCCCCCCGGTCCCTCCTACAATGAGCAGTTCTTC.